Reported below is one T cell receptor (beta chain). Its antigen is not known. The sample belongs to a study of cytomegalovirus exposure and HLA in healthy donors. The study, taken as a whole, reports: Data from an earlier analysis indicated that most TCR beta V segments were productive either about 87% or about 30% of the time. As a later analysis showed, a missense DCLRE1C variant was linked to trimming of TCR beta V- and J-genes. The authors later found TCR association rates varying by HLA locus, with DRB1 most and HLA-C fewest. In a later analysis, CMV-associated beta chains were mostly HLA-associated, it appeared.

This CDR3 comprises 13 residues. V was cut by 7 bases and J by 5 bases, with 14 bases left in between. PCR was performed using 60 Vbeta and 13 Jbeta primers. Data came from immunoSEQ multiplex PCR; TCRdb stores just in-frame clones and leaves some out. The data contain roughly 200,000 clones, approximately 70% of them singletons. Sequenced: PBMCs. The TCR comes from a woman in her thirties in good health and CMV-seronegative. V and J are TRBV23-1 and TRBJ1-1, with D possibly TRBD1 on 5 matching bases. TRBV23-1 is recorded as an ORF, its role being uncertain. CDR3 protein: CASNPRVGTEAFF. The CDR3 DNA sequence: TGCGCCAGCAACCCCAGGGTAGGGACTGAAGCTTTCTTT.